This TCR beta chain stems from a study of identical twins. Template switching, a step in the protocol, added a universal primer site, and cDNA carried unique molecular identifiers. TCRdb reanalysed the 5' RACE reads using MiXCR and keeps one entry per CDR3 protein. The sample has roughly 710,000 distinct CDR3 sequences; around 5.7% are singletons. Broader study findings: Shared out-of-frame alpha sequences (those common to twins) showed excess low generation probability. Within cord blood, abundant beta clonotypes carried fewer insertions, but memory repertoires showed no such trend.

The CDR3 sequence is 11 residues long. Germline V CDR1 and CDR2: DFQATT, SNEGSKA (reference sequence). V gave up 1 base and J gave up 7 bases, with 8 bases separating them. On this clonotype: Antigen unknown. This may be a read error: a much more frequent sequence differs by one nucleotide.

The specimen sequenced was naive T cells sorted from blood. J is TRBJ2-7 and V is TRBV20-1; D is undetermined. This sequence originates from a man aged 18 to 29 in good health. The chain's CDR3 is CSARGSVEQYF. CDR3 sequence (DNA): TGCAGTGCTAGAGGGAGCGTAGAGCAGTACTTC.